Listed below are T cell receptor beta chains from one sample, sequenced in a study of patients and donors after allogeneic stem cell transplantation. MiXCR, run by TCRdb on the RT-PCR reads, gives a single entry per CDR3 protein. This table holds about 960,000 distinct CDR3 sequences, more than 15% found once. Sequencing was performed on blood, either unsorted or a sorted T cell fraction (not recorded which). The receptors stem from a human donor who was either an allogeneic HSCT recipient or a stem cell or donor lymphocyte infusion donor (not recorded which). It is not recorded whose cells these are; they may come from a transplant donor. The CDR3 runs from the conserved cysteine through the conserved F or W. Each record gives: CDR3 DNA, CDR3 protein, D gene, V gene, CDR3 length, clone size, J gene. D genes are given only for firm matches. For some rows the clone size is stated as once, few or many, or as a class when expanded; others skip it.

CDR3nt: TGTGCCAGCAGACGGACAGGGTCGGCCCGTGGCTACACCTTC; CDR3aa: CASRRTGSARGYTF; d_gene: TRBD1; v_gene: TRBV25-1; len: 14; abundance: -; j_gene: TRBJ1-2
CDR3nt: TGTGCCAGCAGGGTTTCCCGGGACTCACGACCGGGCACCGGGGAGCTGTTTTTT; CDR3aa: CASRVSRDSRPGTGELFF; d_gene: -; v_gene: TRBV2; len: 18; abundance: few; j_gene: TRBJ2-2
CDR3nt: TGTGCCAGCAGCTTAGATAGCGGGAGTTGGGAGCAGTACTTC; CDR3aa: CASSLDSGSWEQYF; d_gene: TRBD2; v_gene: TRBV7-9; len: 14; abundance: many; j_gene: TRBJ2-7
CDR3nt: TGTGCCAGCACCAATTTTTTCTTCGGGACCCAGTACTTC; CDR3aa: CASTNFFFGTQYF; d_gene: -; v_gene: TRBV12-3/TRBV12-4; len: 13; abundance: few; j_gene: TRBJ2-5
CDR3nt: TGTGCCAGCAGCCCTGGACAGTCCGAGCAGTACTTC; CDR3aa: CASSPGQSEQYF; d_gene: -; v_gene: TRBV3-1; len: 12; abundance: -; j_gene: TRBJ2-7
CDR3nt: TGCAGCGCCAGGACGAACACTGAAGCTTTCTTT; CDR3aa: CSARTNTEAFF; d_gene: -; v_gene: TRBV29-1; len: 11; abundance: many; j_gene: TRBJ1-1
CDR3nt: TGTGCCAGCAGCCCTCGACAGACCACTGAAGCTTTCTTT; CDR3aa: CASSPRQTTEAFF; d_gene: -; v_gene: TRBV13; len: 13; abundance: -; j_gene: TRBJ1-1
CDR3nt: TGTGCCAGCAGCTTAGTCAGGGTGCGTGGCTACACCTTC; CDR3aa: CASSLVRVRGYTF; d_gene: -; v_gene: TRBV13; len: 13; abundance: -; j_gene: TRBJ1-2
CDR3nt: TGCGCCAGCAGCCTATCAGGGAGCTCTGGAAACACCATATATTTT; CDR3aa: CASSLSGSSGNTIYF; d_gene: -; v_gene: TRBV5-1; len: 15; abundance: many; j_gene: TRBJ1-3
CDR3nt: TGCAGCGTTGGACAGGTGGCAGGCCCCCAGCATTTT; CDR3aa: CSVGQVAGPQHF; d_gene: -; v_gene: TRBV29-1; len: 12; abundance: -; j_gene: TRBJ1-5
CDR3nt: TGTGCCAGCAGCCAGGACAGGGCTGGTAATGAGCAGTTCTTC; CDR3aa: CASSQDRAGNEQFF; d_gene: TRBD1; v_gene: TRBV3-1; len: 14; abundance: few; j_gene: TRBJ2-1
CDR3nt: TGCGCCAGCAGGAGGGGCCTTGGTGACGACGAGCAGTACTTC; CDR3aa: CASRRGLGDDEQYF; d_gene: -; v_gene: TRBV5-1; len: 14; abundance: -; j_gene: TRBJ2-7
CDR3nt: TGCAGTGCTAGGTACATAAGGGGACAGGGACGGAATGAGCAGTTCTTC; CDR3aa: CSARYIRGQGRNEQFF; d_gene: TRBD1; v_gene: TRBV20-1; len: 16; abundance: few; j_gene: TRBJ2-1
CDR3nt: TGCGCCAGCAGCTTGGATCCAGGCACCAAGGGGACGCAGTATTTT; CDR3aa: CASSLDPGTKGTQYF; d_gene: -; v_gene: TRBV5-1; len: 15; abundance: -; j_gene: TRBJ2-3
CDR3nt: TGTGCCAGCAGTCACAGGGGGAATGGCTACACCTTC; CDR3aa: CASSHRGNGYTF; d_gene: TRBD1; v_gene: TRBV6-5; len: 12; abundance: few; j_gene: TRBJ1-2
CDR3nt: TGCAGTGCTGGGGGGGACAGCGACAATGAGCAGTTCTTC; CDR3aa: CSAGGDSDNEQFF; d_gene: -; v_gene: TRBV20-1; len: 13; abundance: -; j_gene: TRBJ2-1
CDR3nt: TGTGCCAGCAGTGTATCTCAGGCTAACTATGGCTACACCTTC; CDR3aa: CASSVSQANYGYTF; d_gene: -; v_gene: TRBV2; len: 14; abundance: few; j_gene: TRBJ1-2
CDR3nt: TGCAGTGCTCGGGACAGGAAGTCCTACAATGAGCAGTTCTTC; CDR3aa: CSARDRKSYNEQFF; d_gene: TRBD1; v_gene: TRBV20-1; len: 14; abundance: -; j_gene: TRBJ2-1
CDR3nt: TGTGCCAGCAGTTTTCAGGACAGGACAGGTAGCAATCAGCCCCAGCATTTT; CDR3aa: CASSFQDRTGSNQPQHF; d_gene: TRBD1; v_gene: TRBV12-3/TRBV12-4; len: 17; abundance: -; j_gene: TRBJ1-5
CDR3nt: TGTGCCACCAGCAGAGAAATACGAGTCCTAGGCGAGCAGTACTTC; CDR3aa: CATSREIRVLGEQYF; d_gene: -; v_gene: TRBV15; len: 15; abundance: -; j_gene: TRBJ2-7
CDR3nt: TGTGCCAGCTCCCCGGCGGGGCTTGATACGCAGTATTTT; CDR3aa: CASSPAGLDTQYF; d_gene: -; v_gene: TRBV6-1; len: 13; abundance: -; j_gene: TRBJ2-3
CDR3nt: TGCAGTGCAGCCGGTACTCAGAACACCGGGGAGCTGTTTTTT; CDR3aa: CSAAGTQNTGELFF; d_gene: -; v_gene: TRBV20-1; len: 14; abundance: -; j_gene: TRBJ2-2